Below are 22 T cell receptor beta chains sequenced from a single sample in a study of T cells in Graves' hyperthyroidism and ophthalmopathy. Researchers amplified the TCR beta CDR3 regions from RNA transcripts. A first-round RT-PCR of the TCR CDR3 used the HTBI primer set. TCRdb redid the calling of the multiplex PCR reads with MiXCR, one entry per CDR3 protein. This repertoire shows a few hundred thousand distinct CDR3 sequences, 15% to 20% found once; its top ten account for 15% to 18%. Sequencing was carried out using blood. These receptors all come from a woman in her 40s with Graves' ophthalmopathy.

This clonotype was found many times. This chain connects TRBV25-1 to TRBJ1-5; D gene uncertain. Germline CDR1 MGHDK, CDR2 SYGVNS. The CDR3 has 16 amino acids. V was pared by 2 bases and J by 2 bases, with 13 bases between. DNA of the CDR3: TGTGCCAGCAGTGAACCGGACGGGATTGGCAATCAGCCCCAGCATTTT. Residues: CASSEPDGIGNQPQHF.

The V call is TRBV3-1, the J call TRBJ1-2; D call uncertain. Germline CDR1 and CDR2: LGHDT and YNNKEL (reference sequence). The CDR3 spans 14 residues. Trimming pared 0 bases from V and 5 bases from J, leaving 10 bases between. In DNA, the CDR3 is TGTGCCAGCAGCCAAGATTCGGAAGGGTATGGCTACACCTTC. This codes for CASSQDSEGYGYTF. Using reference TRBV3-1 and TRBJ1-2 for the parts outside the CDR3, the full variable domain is DTAVSQTPKYLVTQMGNDKSIKCEQNLGHDTMYWYKQDSKKFLKIMFSYNNKELIINETVPNRFSPKSPDKAHLNLHINSLELGDSAVYFCASSQDSEGYGYTFGSGTRLTVV.

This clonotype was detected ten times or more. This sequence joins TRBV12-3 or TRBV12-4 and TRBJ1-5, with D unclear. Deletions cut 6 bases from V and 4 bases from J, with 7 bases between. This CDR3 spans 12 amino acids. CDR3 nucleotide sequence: TGTGCCAGCAGCAAACCAAATCAGCCCCAGCATTTT. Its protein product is CASSKPNQPQHF.

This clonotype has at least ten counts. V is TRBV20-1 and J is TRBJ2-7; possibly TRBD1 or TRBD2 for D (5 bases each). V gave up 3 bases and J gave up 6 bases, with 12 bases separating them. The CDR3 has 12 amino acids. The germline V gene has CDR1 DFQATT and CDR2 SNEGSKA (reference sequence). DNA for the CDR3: TGCAGTGCTAGCGGGACGGTACGCGAGCAGTACTTC. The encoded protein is CSASGTVREQYF.

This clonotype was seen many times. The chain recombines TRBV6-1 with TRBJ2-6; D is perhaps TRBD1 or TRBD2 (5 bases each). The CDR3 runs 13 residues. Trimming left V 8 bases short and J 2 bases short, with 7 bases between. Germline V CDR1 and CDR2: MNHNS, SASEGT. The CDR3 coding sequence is TGTGCCAGCGGGACCCCTGGGGCCAACGTCCTGACTTTC. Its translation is CASGTPGANVLTF.

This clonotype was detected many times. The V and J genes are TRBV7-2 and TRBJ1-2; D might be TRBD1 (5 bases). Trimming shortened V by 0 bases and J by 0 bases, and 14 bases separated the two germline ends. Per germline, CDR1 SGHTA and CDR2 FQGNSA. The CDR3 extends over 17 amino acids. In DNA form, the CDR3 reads TGTGCCAGCAGCTTAGCGGGGGGGTTAGAAGCTAACTATGGCTACACCTTC. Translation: CASSLAGGLEANYGYTF.

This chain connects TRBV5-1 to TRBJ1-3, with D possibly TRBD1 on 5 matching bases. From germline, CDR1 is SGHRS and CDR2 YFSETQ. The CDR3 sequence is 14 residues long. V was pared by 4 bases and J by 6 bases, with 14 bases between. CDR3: CASSTQGVENTIYF. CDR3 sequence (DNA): TGCGCCAGCAGCACCCAGGGAGTGGAAAACACCATATATTTT.

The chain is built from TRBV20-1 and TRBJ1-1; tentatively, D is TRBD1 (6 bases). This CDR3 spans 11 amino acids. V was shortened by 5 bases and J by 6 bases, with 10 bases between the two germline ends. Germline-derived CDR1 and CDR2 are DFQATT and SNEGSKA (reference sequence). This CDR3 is CSAGDIAEAFF. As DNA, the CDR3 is TGCAGTGCTGGGGACATCGCTGAAGCTTTCTTT.

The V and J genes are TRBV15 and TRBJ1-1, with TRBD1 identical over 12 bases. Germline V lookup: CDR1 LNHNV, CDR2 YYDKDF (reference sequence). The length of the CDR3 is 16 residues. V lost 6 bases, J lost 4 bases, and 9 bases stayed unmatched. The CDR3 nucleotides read TGTGCCACCAGTAAGAGCGGGACAGGGGGCCTCACTGAAGCTTTCTTT. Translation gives CATSKSGTGGLTEAFF.

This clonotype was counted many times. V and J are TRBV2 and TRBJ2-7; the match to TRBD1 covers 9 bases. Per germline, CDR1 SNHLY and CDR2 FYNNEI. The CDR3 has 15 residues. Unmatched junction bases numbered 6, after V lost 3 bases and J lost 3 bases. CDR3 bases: TGTGCCAGCAGTGAGGGTGGGACAGGGAACTACGAGCAGTACTTC. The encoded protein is CASSEGGTGNYEQYF.

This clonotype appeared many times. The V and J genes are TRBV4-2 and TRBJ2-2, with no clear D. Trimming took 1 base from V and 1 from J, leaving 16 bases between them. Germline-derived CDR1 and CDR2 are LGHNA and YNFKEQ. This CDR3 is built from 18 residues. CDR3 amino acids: CASSQGRPESLNTGELFF. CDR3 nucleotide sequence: TGTGCCAGCAGCCAAGGACGCCCAGAGAGCTTGAACACCGGGGAGCTGTTTTTT.

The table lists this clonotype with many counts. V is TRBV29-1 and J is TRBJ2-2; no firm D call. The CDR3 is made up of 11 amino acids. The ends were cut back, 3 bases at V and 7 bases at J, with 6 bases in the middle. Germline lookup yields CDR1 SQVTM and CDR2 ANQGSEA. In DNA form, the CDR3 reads TGCAGCGTTGAGGGTAACGGGGAGCTGTTTTTT. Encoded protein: CSVEGNGELFF.

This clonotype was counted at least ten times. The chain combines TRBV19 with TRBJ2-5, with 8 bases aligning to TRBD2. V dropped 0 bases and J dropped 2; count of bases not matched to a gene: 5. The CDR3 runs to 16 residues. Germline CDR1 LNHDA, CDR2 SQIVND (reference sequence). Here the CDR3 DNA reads TGTGCCAGTAGTATAGATCGGGGGGGGCCACAAGAGACCCAGTACTTC. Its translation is CASSIDRGGPQETQYF.

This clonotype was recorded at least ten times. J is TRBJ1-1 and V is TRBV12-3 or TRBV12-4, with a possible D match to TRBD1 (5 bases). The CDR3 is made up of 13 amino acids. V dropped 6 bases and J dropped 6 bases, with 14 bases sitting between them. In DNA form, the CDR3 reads TGTGCCAGCAGCGGGGGTCAGGCGTCTGAAGCTTTCTTT. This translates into CASSGGQASEAFF.

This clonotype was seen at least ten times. Written as DNA, the CDR3 is TGTGCCTGGAGGGTCTACACTGAAGCTTTCTTT. Translation gives CAWRVYTEAFF. The chain links TRBV30 to TRBJ1-1, with D unresolved. The CDR3 consists of 11 residues. CDR1 is GTSNPN, CDR2 SVGIG, per germline (reference sequence). Trimming removed 3 bases at V and 3 bases at J, with 5 bases between. Full variable domain (outside the CDR3, taken from reference TRBV30 and TRBJ1-1): SQTIHQWPATLVQPVGSPLSLECTVEGTSNPNLYWYRQAAGRGLQLLFYSVGIGQISSEVPQNLSASRPQDRQFILSSKKLLLSDSGFYLCAWRVYTEAFFGQGTRLTVV.

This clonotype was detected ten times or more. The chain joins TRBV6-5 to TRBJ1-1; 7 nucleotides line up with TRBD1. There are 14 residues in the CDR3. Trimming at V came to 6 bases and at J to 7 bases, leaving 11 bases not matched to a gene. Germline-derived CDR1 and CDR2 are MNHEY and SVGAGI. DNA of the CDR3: TGTGCCAGCAGCCGGACAGGCTTGGACGGTGAAGCTTTCTTT. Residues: CASSRTGLDGEAFF.

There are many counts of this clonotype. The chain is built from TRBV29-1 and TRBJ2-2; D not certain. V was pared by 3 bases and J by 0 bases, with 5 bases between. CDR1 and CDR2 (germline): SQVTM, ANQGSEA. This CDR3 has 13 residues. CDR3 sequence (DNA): TGCAGCGTTGATCCAGCGAACACCGGGGAGCTGTTTTTT. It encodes CSVDPANTGELFF.

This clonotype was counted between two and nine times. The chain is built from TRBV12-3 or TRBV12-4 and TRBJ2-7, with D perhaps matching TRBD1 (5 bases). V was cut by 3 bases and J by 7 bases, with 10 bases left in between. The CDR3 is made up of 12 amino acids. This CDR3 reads CASSFRVGEQYF. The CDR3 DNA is TGTGCCAGCAGTTTCAGGGTGGGAGAGCAGTACTTC.

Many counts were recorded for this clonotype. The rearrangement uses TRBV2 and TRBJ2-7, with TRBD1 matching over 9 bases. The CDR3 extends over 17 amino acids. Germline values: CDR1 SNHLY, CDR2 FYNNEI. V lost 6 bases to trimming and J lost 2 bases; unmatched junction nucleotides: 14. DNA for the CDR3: TGTGCCAGCAGCGGGACAGGGTTGCCTCACCTAACCTACGAGCAGTACTTC. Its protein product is CASSGTGLPHLTYEQYF.

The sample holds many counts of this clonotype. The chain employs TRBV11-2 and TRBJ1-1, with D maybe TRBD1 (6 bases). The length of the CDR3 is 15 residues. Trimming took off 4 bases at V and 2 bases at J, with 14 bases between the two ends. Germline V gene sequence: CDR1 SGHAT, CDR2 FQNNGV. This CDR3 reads CASSSVGGPNTEAFF. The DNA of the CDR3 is TGTGCCAGCAGCTCCGTTGGGGGCCCAAACACTGAAGCTTTCTTT. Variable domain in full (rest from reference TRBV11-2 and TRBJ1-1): EAGVAQSPRYKIIEKRQSVAFWCNPISGHATLYWYQQILGQGPKLLIQFQNNGVVDDSQLPKDRFSAERLKGVDSTLKIQPAKLEDSAVYLCASSSVGGPNTEAFFGQGTRLTVV.

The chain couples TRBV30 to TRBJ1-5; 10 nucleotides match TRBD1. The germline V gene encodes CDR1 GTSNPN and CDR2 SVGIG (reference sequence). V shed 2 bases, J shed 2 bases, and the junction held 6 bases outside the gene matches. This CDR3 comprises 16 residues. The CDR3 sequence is CAWSPGQGWRNQPQHF. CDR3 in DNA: TGTGCCTGGAGTCCGGGACAGGGGTGGCGCAATCAGCCCCAGCATTTT.

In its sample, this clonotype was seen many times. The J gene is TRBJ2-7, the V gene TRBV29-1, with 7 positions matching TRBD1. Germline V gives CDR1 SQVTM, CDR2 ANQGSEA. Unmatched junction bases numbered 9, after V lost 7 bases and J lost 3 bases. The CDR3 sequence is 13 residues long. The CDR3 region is CSATGAENYEQYF. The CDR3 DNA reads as TGCAGCGCAACAGGGGCAGAAAACTACGAGCAGTACTTC.